The clone carrying this TCR beta chain was picked up one time. The germline V gene encodes CDR1 MNHNY and CDR2 SVGAGI (reference sequence). CDR3 length equals 15 residues. V shed 5 bases and J 6 bases; nucleotides not matched to a gene: 9. The data were taken from a study of shared clonotypes between healthy human individuals. Sequencing was performed with immunoSEQ multiplex PCR; in TCRdb, only in-frame clones are kept and a portion is missing. The repertoire holds approximately 500,000 clones, with about four fifths as singletons. The unsorted samples had about 95 million PBMCs used for genomic DNA.

The sequencing sample was made of PBMCs. The TCR was taken from a woman aged 35 to 49 in good health. Some clones in this sample may be carry-over from other donors' samples. The chain is built from TRBV6-6 and TRBJ2-7, with TRBD2 matching 11 bases. CDR3 in amino acids: CASSERLAGPSEQYF. In DNA form, the CDR3 reads TGTGCCAGCAGTGAGCGACTAGCGGGGCCCAGCGAGCAGTACTTC.